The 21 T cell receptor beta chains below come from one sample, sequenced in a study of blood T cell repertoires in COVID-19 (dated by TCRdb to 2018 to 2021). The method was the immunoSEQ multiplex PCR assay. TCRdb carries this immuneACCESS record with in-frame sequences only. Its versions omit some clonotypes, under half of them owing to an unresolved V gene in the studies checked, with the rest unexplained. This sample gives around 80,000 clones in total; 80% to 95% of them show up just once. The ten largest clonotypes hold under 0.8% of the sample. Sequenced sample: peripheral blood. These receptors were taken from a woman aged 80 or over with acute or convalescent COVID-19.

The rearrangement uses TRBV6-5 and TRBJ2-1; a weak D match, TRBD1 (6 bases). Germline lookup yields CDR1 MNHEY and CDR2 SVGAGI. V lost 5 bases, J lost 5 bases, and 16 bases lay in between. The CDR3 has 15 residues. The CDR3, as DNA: TGTGCCAGCAGTCGGGACACCGGAGGCCACAATGAGCAGTTCTTC. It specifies CASSRDTGGHNEQFF.

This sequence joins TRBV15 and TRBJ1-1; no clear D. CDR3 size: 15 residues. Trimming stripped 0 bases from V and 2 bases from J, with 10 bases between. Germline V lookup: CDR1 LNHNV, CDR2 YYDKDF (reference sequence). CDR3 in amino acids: CATSRENTANTEAFF. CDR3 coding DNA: TGTGCCACCAGCAGAGAAAACACAGCTAACACTGAAGCTTTCTTT.

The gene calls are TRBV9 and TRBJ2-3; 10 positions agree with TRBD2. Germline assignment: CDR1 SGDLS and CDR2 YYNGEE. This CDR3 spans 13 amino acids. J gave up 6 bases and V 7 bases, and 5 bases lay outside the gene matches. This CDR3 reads CASGLAVRDTQYF. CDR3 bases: TGTGCCAGCGGACTAGCGGTAAGGGATACGCAGTATTTT.

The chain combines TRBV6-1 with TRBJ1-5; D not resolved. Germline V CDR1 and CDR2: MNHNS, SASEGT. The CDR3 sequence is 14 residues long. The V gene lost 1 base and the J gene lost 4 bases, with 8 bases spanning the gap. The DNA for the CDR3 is TGTGCCAGCAGTGAAGTGGGCAGGAATCAGCCCCAGCATTTT. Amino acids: CASSEVGRNQPQHF.

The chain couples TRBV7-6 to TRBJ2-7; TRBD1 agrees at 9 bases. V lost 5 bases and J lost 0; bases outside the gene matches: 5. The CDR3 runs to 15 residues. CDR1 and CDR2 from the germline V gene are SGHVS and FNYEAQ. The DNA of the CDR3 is TGTGCCAGCAGCGCTGGGACAGGGAGCTCCTACGAGCAGTACTTC. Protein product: CASSAGTGSSYEQYF. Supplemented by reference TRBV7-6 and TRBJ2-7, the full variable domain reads GAGVSQSPRYKVTKRGQDVALRCDPISGHVSLYWYRQALGQGPEFLTYFNYEAQQDKSGLPNDRFSAERPEGSISTLTIQRTEQRDSAMYRCASSAGTGSSYEQYFGPGTRLTVT.

The CDR3 DNA reads TGTGCCAGCAGCCCGGGACAGAACTATGGCTACACCTTC. This sequence encodes CASSPGQNYGYTF. V is TRBV28 and J is TRBJ1-2; 7 bases align to TRBD1. Germline CDR1 is MDHEN and CDR2 is SYDVKM. The trim removed 6 bases at V and 2 bases at J, leaving 3 bases unmatched. This CDR3 is 13 amino acids long.

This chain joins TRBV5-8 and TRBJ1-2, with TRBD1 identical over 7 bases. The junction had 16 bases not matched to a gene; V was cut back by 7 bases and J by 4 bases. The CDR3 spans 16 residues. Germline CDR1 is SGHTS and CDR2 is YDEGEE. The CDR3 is CASARRDSQSSYGYTF. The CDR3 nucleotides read TGTGCCAGCGCGAGGCGGGACAGCCAATCTTCCTATGGCTACACCTTC.

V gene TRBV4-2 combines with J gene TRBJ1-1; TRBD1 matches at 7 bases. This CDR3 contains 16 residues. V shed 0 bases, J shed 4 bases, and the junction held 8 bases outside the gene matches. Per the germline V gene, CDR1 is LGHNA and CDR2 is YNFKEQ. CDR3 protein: CASSQDLGGWGTEAFF. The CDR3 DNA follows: TGTGCCAGCAGCCAAGATCTAGGGGGCTGGGGCACTGAAGCTTTCTTT.

Written as DNA, the CDR3 is TGTGCCAGCACCGTGACAGGGGGGCCCTATAATTCACCCCTCCACTTT. Translation gives CASTVTGGPYNSPLHF. The chain uses TRBV5-6 and TRBJ1-6, with 9 bases matching TRBD1. The CDR3 is made up of 16 amino acids. Germline V gene lookup returns CDR1 SGHDT and CDR2 YYEEEE. V dropped 6 bases and J dropped 2; count of bases not matched to a gene: 6.

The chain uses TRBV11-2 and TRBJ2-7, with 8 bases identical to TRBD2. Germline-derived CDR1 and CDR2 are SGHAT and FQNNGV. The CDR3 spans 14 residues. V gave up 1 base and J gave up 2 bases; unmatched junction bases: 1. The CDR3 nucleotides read TGTGCCAGCAGCTTAGCGGGGGGGGCCTACGAGCAGTACTTC. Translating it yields CASSLAGGAYEQYF.

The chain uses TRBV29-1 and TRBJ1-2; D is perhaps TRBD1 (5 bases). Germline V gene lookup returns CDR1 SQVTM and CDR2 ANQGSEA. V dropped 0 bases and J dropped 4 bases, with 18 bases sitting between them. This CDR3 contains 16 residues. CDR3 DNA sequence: TGCAGCGTTGAAGATATACGGGGGATTACGGGCTATGGCTACACCTTC. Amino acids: CSVEDIRGITGYGYTF.

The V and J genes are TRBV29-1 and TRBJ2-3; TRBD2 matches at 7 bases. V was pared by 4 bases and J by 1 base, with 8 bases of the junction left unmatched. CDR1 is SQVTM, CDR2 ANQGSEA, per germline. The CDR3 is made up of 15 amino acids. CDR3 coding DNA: TGCAGCGTTGGTCGCGGACTAGTCGGCACAGATACGCAGTATTTT. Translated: CSVGRGLVGTDTQYF.

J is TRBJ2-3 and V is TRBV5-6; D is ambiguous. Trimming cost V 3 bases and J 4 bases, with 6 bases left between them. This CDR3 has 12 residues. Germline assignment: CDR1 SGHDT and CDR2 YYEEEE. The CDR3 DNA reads TGTGCCAGCAGCTACCAGTCAGATACGCAGTATTTT. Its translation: CASSYQSDTQYF.

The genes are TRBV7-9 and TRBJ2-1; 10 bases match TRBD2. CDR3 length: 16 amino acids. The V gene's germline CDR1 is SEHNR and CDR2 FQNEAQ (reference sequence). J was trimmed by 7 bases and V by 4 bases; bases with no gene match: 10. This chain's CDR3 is CASSSRLLAGVNEQFF. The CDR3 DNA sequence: TGTGCCAGCAGCTCAAGGCTTCTAGCGGGAGTTAATGAGCAGTTCTTC.

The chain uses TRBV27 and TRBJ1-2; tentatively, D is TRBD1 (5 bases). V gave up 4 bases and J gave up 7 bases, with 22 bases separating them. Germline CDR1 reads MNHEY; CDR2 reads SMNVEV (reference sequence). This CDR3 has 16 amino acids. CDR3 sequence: CASSSLARRGGTGYTF. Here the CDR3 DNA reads TGTGCCAGCAGTTCCCTCGCGAGGAGGGGTGGAACTGGCTACACCTTC.

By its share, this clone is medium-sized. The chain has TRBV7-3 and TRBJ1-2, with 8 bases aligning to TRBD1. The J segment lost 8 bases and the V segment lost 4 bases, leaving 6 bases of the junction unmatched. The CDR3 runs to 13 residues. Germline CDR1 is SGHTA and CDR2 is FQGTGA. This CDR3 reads CASSSGQGEGYTF. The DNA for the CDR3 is TGTGCCAGCAGCTCCGGACAGGGCGAGGGCTACACCTTC.

CDR3 bases: TGCAGCGTTGTGGGAGGGTCGAGCAGGGCAGATACGCAGTATTTT. Translation: CSVVGGSSRADTQYF. This chain links TRBV29-1 with TRBJ2-3, with 7 nucleotides matching TRBD2. The CDR3 is 15 amino acids. J gave up 4 bases and V 4 bases, and 11 bases lay outside the gene matches. Germline V gives CDR1 SQVTM, CDR2 ANQGSEA.

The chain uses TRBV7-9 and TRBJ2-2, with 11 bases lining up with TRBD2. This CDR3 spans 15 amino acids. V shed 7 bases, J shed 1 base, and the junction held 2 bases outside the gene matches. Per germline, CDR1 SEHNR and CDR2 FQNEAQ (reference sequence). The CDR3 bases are TGTGCCAGCAAAGGGACTAGCGGGAACACCGGGGAGCTGTTTTTT. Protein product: CASKGTSGNTGELFF.

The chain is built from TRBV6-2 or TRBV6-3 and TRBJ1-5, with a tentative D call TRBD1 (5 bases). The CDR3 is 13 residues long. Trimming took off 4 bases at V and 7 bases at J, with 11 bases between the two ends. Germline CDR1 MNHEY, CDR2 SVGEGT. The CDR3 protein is CASSFTDRQPQHF. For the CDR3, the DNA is TGTGCCAGCAGTTTCACTGACAGACAGCCCCAGCATTTT.

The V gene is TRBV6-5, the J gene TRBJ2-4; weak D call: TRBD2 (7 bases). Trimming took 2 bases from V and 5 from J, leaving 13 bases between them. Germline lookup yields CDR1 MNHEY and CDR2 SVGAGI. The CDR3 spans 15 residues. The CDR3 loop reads CASSYGQGRENIQYF. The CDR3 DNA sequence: TGTGCCAGCAGTTACGGGCAGGGGAGGGAAAACATTCAGTACTTC.

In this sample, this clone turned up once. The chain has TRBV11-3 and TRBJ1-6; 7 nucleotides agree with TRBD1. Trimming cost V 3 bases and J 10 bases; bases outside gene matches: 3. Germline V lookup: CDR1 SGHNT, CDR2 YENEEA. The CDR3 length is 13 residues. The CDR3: CASSLGQRSPLHF. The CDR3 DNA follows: TGTGCCAGCAGCTTGGGACAGAGGTCACCCCTCCACTTT.